The 27 T cell receptor beta chains below were found in one sample sequenced in a study of technical replicates of blood from a handful of donors. The repertoire was sequenced with immunoSEQ multiplex PCR; TCRdb's copy has only in-frame clones and lacks some. The data show 55,000 to 70,000 clones, with roughly 91% seen just once and 4% to 5.5% held by the top ten. Sequencing input: PBMCs. The receptors were sampled from a human donor in good health. Some clones in this sample may be carry-over from other donors' samples.

The chain carries TRBV5-4 and TRBJ2-7; D uncertain. The CDR3 spans 14 residues. Trimming took 0 bases from V and 2 from J, leaving 9 bases between them. Per germline, CDR1 SGHNT and CDR2 YYREEE (reference sequence). The CDR3 reads CASSLDISTYEQYF. The CDR3 coding sequence is TGTGCCAGCAGCTTGGACATCTCGACCTACGAGCAGTACTTC.

The table lists this clone with a count of one. The chain has TRBV5-1 and TRBJ2-1; 8 bases are shared with TRBD1. V gave up 2 bases and J gave up 2 bases; unmatched junction bases: 3. Germline CDR1 is SGHRS and CDR2 is YFSETQ. The CDR3 has 15 residues. CDR3 DNA sequence: TGCGCCAGCAGCTTACAGGGGGAACCCTACAATGAGCAGTTCTTC. This codes for CASSLQGEPYNEQFF. The variable domain in full, completed from reference TRBV5-1 and TRBJ2-1, reads KAGVTQTPRYLIKTRGQQVTLSCSPISGHRSVSWYQQTPGQGLQFLFEYFSETQRNKGNFPGRFSGRQFSNSRSEMNVSTLELGDSALYLCASSLQGEPYNEQFFGPGTRLTVL.

This clone was observed once. This chain joins TRBV2 and TRBJ2-2; 9 bases align to TRBD1. CDR1 SNHLY and CDR2 FYNNEI come from the germline V gene. The CDR3 has 15 amino acids. Trimming at V came to 6 bases and at J to 6 bases, leaving 8 bases not matched to a gene. The CDR3 region has the DNA TGTGCCAGCAGGTCCGGGACAGGGTGGTCCGGGGAGCTGTTTTTT. It yields the protein CASRSGTGWSGELFF.

The V call is TRBV6-5, the J call TRBJ2-5; 9 positions match TRBD2. The CDR3 runs 13 residues. The V segment lost 6 bases and the J segment 5 bases; nucleotides outside the gene matches: 4. CDR1 MNHEY and CDR2 SVGAGI come from the germline V gene. CDR3 sequence (DNA): TGTGCCAGCAGGGCGGGAGGGGGGGAGACCCAGTACTTC. It encodes CASRAGGGETQYF.

The V and J genes are TRBV19 and TRBJ2-7; 8 bases are a match to TRBD2. This CDR3 comprises 15 residues. Germline CDR1 LNHDA, CDR2 SQIVND (reference sequence). Trimming took 1 base from V and 0 from J; bases not matched to a gene: 2. CDR3 in amino acids: CASSIAGTSSYEQYF. For the CDR3, the DNA is TGTGCCAGTAGTATAGCGGGGACTAGCTCCTACGAGCAGTACTTC.

This chain links TRBV18 with TRBJ2-3, with 12 bases matching TRBD2. Germline V gives CDR1 KGHSH, CDR2 LQKENI. The CDR3 spans 16 residues. J lost 6 bases, V lost 0 bases, and 4 bases had no gene match. CDR3 nucleotide sequence: TGTGCCAGCTCACCACCGGGACTAGCGGGCGCGGATACGCAGTATTTT. Amino acid sequence: CASSPPGLAGADTQYF.

This chain connects TRBV2 to TRBJ2-1, with 12 bases that match TRBD2. Trimming removed 6 bases from V and 7 bases from J; junction bases left unmatched: 7. The CDR3 length is 15 residues. Germline CDR1 reads SNHLY; CDR2 reads FYNNEI. The CDR3 DNA follows: TGTGCCAGCAGGCTAGCGGGGGGGCACGAGAATGAGCAGTTCTTC. This gives the protein CASRLAGGHENEQFF.

This clone was seen a single time. The chain links TRBV6-1 to TRBJ2-7; D is possibly TRBD1 (5 bases). This CDR3 has 13 amino acids. Trimming cost V 4 bases and J 3 bases, with 10 bases left between them. Germline values: CDR1 MNHNS, CDR2 SASEGT. This chain's CDR3 is CASSAAGHYEQYF. CDR3 nucleotides: TGTGCCAGCAGTGCGGCAGGGCACTACGAGCAGTACTTC.

This clone has just one count. This sequence joins TRBV5-5 and TRBJ1-6; a weak D match, TRBD1 (6 bases). The CDR3 is 16 residues long. V lost 4 bases and J lost 5, with 16 bases in between. CDR1 and CDR2 from the germline V gene are SGHKS and YYEKEE (reference sequence). CDR3 DNA: TGTGCCAGCAGCGACCGGGACAAGATAGATAATTCACCCCTCCACTTT. Protein: CASSDRDKIDNSPLHF. Full variable domain (remainder filled in from reference TRBV5-5 and TRBJ1-6): DAGVTQSPTHLIKTRGQQVTLRCSPISGHKSVSWYQQVLGQGPQFIFQYYEKEERGRGNFPDRFSARQFPNYSSELNVNALLLGDSALYLCASSDRDKIDNSPLHFGNGTRLTVT.

The V gene is TRBV27, the J gene TRBJ1-4, with 8 bases that match TRBD1. The CDR3 totals 15 residues. Per germline, CDR1 MNHEY and CDR2 SMNVEV (reference sequence). V shed 5 bases, J shed 8 bases, and the junction held 10 bases outside the gene matches. CDR3 loop: CASSPPGQENEKLFF. As DNA, the CDR3 is TGTGCCAGCAGTCCGCCGGGACAGGAGAACGAAAAACTGTTTTTT.

This clone was recorded only once. The chain recombines TRBV15 with TRBJ2-1, with 11 bases identical to TRBD1. The CDR3 contains 15 residues. V was clipped by 0 bases and J by 9 bases; unmatched bases: 4. Per germline, CDR1 LNHNV and CDR2 YYDKDF (reference sequence). DNA of the CDR3: TGTGCCACCAGCAGAGATCGGACAGGGGGCGCTGAGCAGTTCTTC. Its translation is CATSRDRTGGAEQFF. The full variable domain, rest sourced from reference TRBV15 and TRBJ2-1, is DAMVIQNPRYQVTQFGKPVTLSCSQTLNHNVMYWYQQKSSQAPKLLFHYYDKDFNNEADTPDNFQSRRPNTSFCFLDIRSPGLGDTAMYLCATSRDRTGGAEQFFGPGTRLTVL.

The DNA of the CDR3 is TGTGCCAGCAGCTTCGCCAGGATTGGATTTGGGGGCTACACCTTC. This codes for CASSFARIGFGGYTF. The J gene is TRBJ1-2, the V gene TRBV7-9; no clear D gene. The CDR3 extends over 15 amino acids. The germline V gene has CDR1 SEHNR and CDR2 FQNEAQ (reference sequence). V was cut by 3 bases and J by 8 bases, with 19 bases left in between.

The V call is TRBV4-3, the J call TRBJ2-7, with a tentative D call TRBD2 (5 bases). Germline assignment: CDR1 LGHNA and CDR2 YSLEER. The CDR3 runs to 15 residues. The V and J ends lost 0 bases and 3 bases respectively, with 12 bases between them. The CDR3 DNA reads as TGCGCCAGCAGCCAAGATGAGGGAGCAGACTACGAGCAGTACTTC. It specifies CASSQDEGADYEQYF.

The V and J genes are TRBV7-9 and TRBJ2-7; 9 bases agree with TRBD2. The trim removed 3 bases at V and 5 bases at J, leaving 2 bases unmatched. The length of the CDR3 is 13 residues. The germline CDR1 and CDR2 sequences are SEHNR and FQNEAQ (reference sequence). CDR3 in DNA: TGTGCCAGCAGCTTTAGACTAGCGGACGAGCAGTACTTC. The encoded protein is CASSFRLADEQYF.

The J gene is TRBJ1-2, the V gene TRBV30; D remains unclear. Germline V gene sequence: CDR1 GTSNPN, CDR2 SVGIG (reference sequence). CDR3 length: 11 residues. V was trimmed by 8 bases and J by 0 bases, leaving 7 bases between them. CDR3 residues: CAVSANYGYTF. The DNA of the CDR3 is TGTGCCGTCTCAGCTAACTATGGCTACACCTTC.

This chain connects TRBV28 to TRBJ1-1; D possibly corresponds to TRBD1 (5 bases). The ends were cut back, 6 bases at V and 4 bases at J, with 12 bases in the middle. Per germline, CDR1 MDHEN and CDR2 SYDVKM. The CDR3 is 13 amino acids. This CDR3 reads CASRSVGLTEAFF. CDR3 nucleotides: TGTGCCAGCAGGTCCGTGGGGCTCACTGAAGCTTTCTTT.

This clone qualifies as medium-sized. CDR3 in DNA: TGCGCCAGCAGCCCGAGCACCGGGTTCTACGAGCAGTACTTC. Amino acids: CASSPSTGFYEQYF. The rearrangement uses TRBV4-1 and TRBJ2-7; D gene unclear. This CDR3 has 14 amino acids. Trimming took 4 bases from V and 3 from J, leaving 13 bases between them. CDR1 is MGHRA, CDR2 YSYEKL, per germline.

This rearrangement joins TRBV7-9 to TRBJ2-7; 9 nucleotides align to TRBD1. The ends lost 5 bases at V and 6 bases at J; junction bases unmatched: 5. The germline gives CDR1 SEHNR, CDR2 FQNEAQ (reference sequence). The CDR3 is 13 amino acids. CDR3 in amino acids: CASSGTGPGEQYF. CDR3 DNA sequence: TGTGCCAGCAGCGGGACAGGGCCGGGCGAGCAGTACTTC.

In its sample, this clone was seen once. V gene TRBV11-3 combines with J gene TRBJ1-1; the D is unclear. Trimming cost V 6 bases and J 4 bases, with 12 bases left between them. Germline-derived CDR1 and CDR2 are SGHNT and YENEEA. This CDR3 contains 13 residues. CDR3: CASSYTRFTEAFF. The CDR3 DNA reads TGTGCCAGCAGTTACACCAGGTTCACTGAAGCTTTCTTT. The full variable domain, rest sourced from reference TRBV11-3 and TRBJ1-1, is EAGVVQSPRYKIIEKKQPVAFWCNPISGHNTLYWYLQNLGQGPELLIRYENEEAVDDSQLPKDRFSAERLKGVDSTLKIQPAELGDSAVYLCASSYTRFTEAFFGQGTRLTVV.

V usage is TRBV6-5 and J usage is TRBJ1-1; 7 bases line up with TRBD1. V shed 6 bases and J 1 base; nucleotides not matched to a gene: 5. CDR3 length: 14 amino acids. Looked up from germline, CDR1 is MNHEY and CDR2 is SVGAGI. The CDR3 DNA reads as TGTGCCAGCAGGCAACAGGGGACGAACACTGAAGCTTTCTTT. Translating it yields CASRQQGTNTEAFF.

The genes are TRBV7-3 and TRBJ2-3; D is unresolved. The CDR3 runs 13 residues. Trimming removed 0 bases at V and 3 bases at J, with 4 bases between. Germline CDR1 reads SGHTA; CDR2 reads FQGTGA. CDR3 amino acids: CASSLTPTDTQYF. DNA for the CDR3: TGTGCCAGCAGCTTAACCCCTACAGATACGCAGTATTTT.

The chain is built from TRBV5-6 and TRBJ2-7; D gene ambiguous. In germline, CDR1 is SGHDT, CDR2 YYEEEE. The CDR3 totals 12 residues. V lost 0 bases, J lost 2 bases, and 3 bases lay in between. CDR3 region: CASSLGAYEQYF. CDR3 nucleotides: TGTGCCAGCAGCTTGGGAGCCTACGAGCAGTACTTC. The full variable domain, in which reference TRBV5-6 and TRBJ2-7 provide the parts outside the CDR3, is DAGVTQSPTHLIKTRGQQVTLRCSPKSGHDTVSWYQQALGQGPQFIFQYYEEEERQRGNFPDRFSGHQFPNYSSELNVNALLLGDSALYLCASSLGAYEQYFGPGTRLTVT.

The CDR3 region is CASSLEGARGKTQYF. CDR3 bases: TGTGCCAGCAGCTTAGAAGGGGCTAGGGGAAAGACCCAGTACTTC. The V gene is TRBV7-2, the J gene TRBJ2-5; possibly TRBD1 for D (5 bases). This CDR3 has 15 residues. Trimming cost V 1 base and J 6 bases, with 15 bases left between them. Germline CDR1 reads SGHTA; CDR2 reads FQGNSA.

In the case of this clone: This specimen includes other DNA sequences encoding the same CDR3. The chain carries TRBV7-9 and TRBJ1-4; D ambiguous. CDR1 and CDR2 from the germline V gene are SEHNR and FQNEAQ (reference sequence). V lost 5 bases and J 5 bases, leaving 9 bases between the germline ends. The CDR3 consists of 13 residues. CDR3 loop: CASSRGVNEKLFF. The CDR3 DNA reads TGTGCCAGCAGCCGGGGTGTAAATGAAAAACTGTTTTTT.

The V gene is TRBV2, the J gene TRBJ2-1, with unresolved D. Germline CDR1 reads SNHLY; CDR2 reads FYNNEI. The CDR3 runs 16 residues. V shed 5 bases and J shed 4 bases, with 18 bases lying between them. The CDR3: CASSSLRTPPYNEQFF. CDR3 DNA sequence: TGTGCCAGCAGTAGTCTCAGAACCCCGCCGTACAATGAGCAGTTCTTC.

V gene TRBV4-1 combines with J gene TRBJ2-7; D call uncertain. The CDR3 is made up of 15 amino acids. Germline CDR1 is MGHRA and CDR2 is YSYEKL. Trimming removed 1 base from V and 3 bases from J, with 13 bases in between. The chain's CDR3 is CASSQGSLDGYEQYF. The CDR3, as DNA: TGCGCCAGCAGCCAAGGGTCCCTAGACGGCTACGAGCAGTACTTC.

A single count supports this clone. The gene calls are TRBV5-4 and TRBJ2-5; 7 nucleotides align to TRBD1. J lost 3 bases, V lost 5 bases, and 4 bases had no gene match. The germline gives CDR1 SGHNT, CDR2 YYREEE (reference sequence). The CDR3 consists of 13 residues. The CDR3 coding sequence is TGTGCCAGCAGAACCGGGACAGAAGAGACCCAGTACTTC. It specifies CASRTGTEETQYF.